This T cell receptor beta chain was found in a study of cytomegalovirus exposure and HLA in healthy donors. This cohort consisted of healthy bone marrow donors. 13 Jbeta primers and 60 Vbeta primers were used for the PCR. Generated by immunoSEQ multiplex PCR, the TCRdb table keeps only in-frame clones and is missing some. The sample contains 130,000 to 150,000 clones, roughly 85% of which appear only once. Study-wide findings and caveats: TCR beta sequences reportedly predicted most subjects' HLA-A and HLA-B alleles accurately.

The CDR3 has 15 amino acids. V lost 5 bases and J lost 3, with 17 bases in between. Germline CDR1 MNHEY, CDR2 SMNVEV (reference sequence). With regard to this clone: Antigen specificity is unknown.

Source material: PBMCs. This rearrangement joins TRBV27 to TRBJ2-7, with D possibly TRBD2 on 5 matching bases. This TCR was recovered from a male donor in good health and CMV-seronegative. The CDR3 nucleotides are TGTGCCAGCAGTGGGGTTCGGGGTGGTGGCTACGAGCAGTACTTC. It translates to CASSGVRGGGYEQYF.